The entry below gives a single TCR beta chain sequence along with its context. Its target is not known. Making use of molecular barcodes, quantitative 5'-RACE generated TCR beta libraries. TCRdb re-analysed the 5' RACE reads in MiXCR, keeping a single row per CDR3 protein. The table has roughly 350,000 distinct CDR3 sequences, approximately 8% seen once; the top ten hold roughly 14%. Looked up from germline, CDR1 is SQVTM and CDR2 is ANQGSEA. V was trimmed by 6 bases and J by 1 base, leaving 12 bases between them. The CDR3 has 13 amino acids. These data come from a study of CD8 T cells in ankylosing spondylitis. Overall study results and limits: Significant enrichment of disease-linked clones was reportedly seen in matched ankylosing spondylitis synovial fluid. Characteristic of ankylosing spondylitis blood, it appeared, was a TCR beta motif comprising about eight highly homologous variants.

The sequence derives from a male donor with ankylosing spondylitis. The specimen was blood, either unsorted or a sorted T cell fraction (not recorded which). The J gene is TRBJ1-1, the V gene TRBV29-1; D gene unclear. CDR3 sequence: CSVRQVRNTEAFF. The CDR3 DNA reads as TGCAGCGTCCGACAAGTGAGGAACACTGAAGCTTTCTTT.